These 24 T cell receptor beta chains were sequenced from one sample in a study of neoadjuvant anti-PD-1 for oral cavity cancer. The repertoire was sequenced with immunoSEQ multiplex PCR; TCRdb's copy has only in-frame clones and lacks some. The sample contains 6,000 to 8,000 clones, 47% of which appear only once. Sequences were derived from tumor tissue, sampled before nivolumab (anti-PD-1) treatment. The receptor set was obtained from a person aged 40-85 years with oral cavity squamous cell carcinoma.

This clone has a handful of counts. The rearrangement joins TRBV6-4 to TRBJ2-1, with D perhaps matching TRBD2 (5 bases). The CDR3 consists of 15 residues. The germline V gene has CDR1 MRHNA and CDR2 SNTAGT. V was cut by 4 bases and J by 1 base, with 11 bases left in between. CDR3 nucleotides: TGTGCCAGCAGTGTCCGAGCGGAGTCCTACAATGAGCAGTTCTTC. It codes for CASSVRAESYNEQFF.

By share of the sample, this clone is medium-sized. J is TRBJ1-1 and V is TRBV29-1, with D unresolved. With 3 bases removed from V and 6 bases from J, the gap between germline ends came to 5 bases. This CDR3 is 10 amino acids long. Germline assignment: CDR1 SQVTM and CDR2 ANQGSEA. CDR3 in amino acids: CSVEVAEAFF. The CDR3 DNA follows: TGCAGCGTTGAGGTGGCTGAAGCTTTCTTT.

V gene TRBV7-8 combines with J gene TRBJ1-1; D not certain. The CDR3 runs to 13 residues. V gave up 1 base and J gave up 6 bases, with 9 bases separating them. Germline loops: CDR1 SGHVS, CDR2 FQNEAQ. CDR3 sequence (DNA): TGTGCCAGCAGCTTAGGAAAGGTGTCTGAAGCTTTCTTT. This codes for CASSLGKVSEAFF.

This chain links TRBV10-2 with TRBJ2-7; 7 nucleotides agree with TRBD2. The germline V gene encodes CDR1 WSHSY and CDR2 SAAADI. The CDR3 loop spans 14 amino acids. Trimming cost V 4 bases and J 1 base; bases outside gene matches: 4. DNA of the CDR3: TGCGCCAGCAGTGCTGAGGGAGGGTCCTACGAGCAGTACTTC. Amino acid sequence: CASSAEGGSYEQYF.

There are a few counts of this clone. The V gene is TRBV4-1, the J gene TRBJ1-1, with D possibly being TRBD1 (6 bases). The V and J ends lost 2 bases and 1 base respectively, with 11 bases between them. This CDR3 contains 15 residues. From germline, CDR1 is MGHRA and CDR2 YSYEKL. Here the CDR3 DNA reads TGCGCCAGCAGCCAAAGTGGCAGGGGGAACACTGAAGCTTTCTTT. This translates into CASSQSGRGNTEAFF.

CDR3 nucleotide sequence: TGTGCCACCATAAGGGAACTAGACCAAGAGACCCAGTACTTC. Amino acid sequence: CATIRELDQETQYF. The chain recombines TRBV6-1 with TRBJ2-5; perhaps TRBD2 as D (5 bases). This CDR3 spans 14 amino acids. The ends were cut back, 10 bases at V and 0 bases at J, with 15 bases in the middle. CDR1 is MNHNS and CDR2 is SASEGT in the germline V gene.

The chain is built from TRBV7-3 and TRBJ2-7, with 7 positions matching TRBD1. Germline V lookup: CDR1 SGHTA, CDR2 FQGTGA. The CDR3 has 15 residues. V was pared by 1 base and J by 0 bases, with 3 bases of the junction left unmatched. The CDR3, as DNA: TGTGCCAGCAGCTTAATGGGACAGACCTCCTACGAGCAGTACTTC. Its translation: CASSLMGQTSYEQYF.

This rearrangement joins TRBV30 to TRBJ1-1, with D perhaps matching TRBD1 (5 bases). In germline, CDR1 is GTSNPN, CDR2 SVGIG (reference sequence). Trimming stripped 0 bases from V and 4 bases from J, with 15 bases between. The CDR3 is 15 amino acids. In DNA form, the CDR3 reads TGTGCCTGGAGTGTAAGGGCGGGGCTGAGCACTGAAGCTTTCTTT. Translating gives CAWSVRAGLSTEAFF.

This chain uses TRBV7-2 with TRBJ2-2; D ambiguous. CDR3 size: 15 residues. V lost 5 bases, J lost 0 bases, and 10 bases lay in between. CDR1 is SGHTA, CDR2 FQGNSA, per germline. The CDR3 reads CASSRSGSNTGELFF. The CDR3 bases are TGTGCCAGCAGCCGGTCGGGTTCGAACACCGGGGAGCTGTTTTTT.

This clone has more than one count but fewer than ten. The J gene is TRBJ1-5, the V gene TRBV7-2; D remains ambiguous. The CDR3 sequence is 15 residues long. Germline values: CDR1 SGHTA, CDR2 FQGNSA. With 5 bases removed from V and 9 bases from J, the gap between germline ends came to 20 bases. The CDR3 DNA sequence: TGTGCCAGCAGCGTACATCAAGGTAGCGGGCGGCCCCAGCATTTT. It is translated as CASSVHQGSGRPQHF.

The genes are TRBV5-6 and TRBJ1-1, with D possibly TRBD1 on 5 matching bases. The CDR3 contains 15 residues. Germline CDR1 is SGHDT and CDR2 is YYEEEE. The germline V and J ends were trimmed by 3 bases and 0 bases, with 12 bases remaining between them. CDR3 nucleotides: TGTGCCAGCAGCTCCAGGGTGGAGTTGAACACTGAAGCTTTCTTT. This gives the protein CASSSRVELNTEAFF.

The V call is TRBV9, the J call TRBJ2-2; D might be TRBD1 (5 bases). CDR3 length equals 18 residues. V was clipped by 0 bases and J by 3 bases, with 18 bases between them. CDR1 SGDLS and CDR2 YYNGEE come from the germline V gene. The CDR3, as DNA: TGTGCCAGCAGCGTAGCTACGAGGCAGGGTCCGTACACCGGGGAGCTGTTTTTT. It codes for CASSVATRQGPYTGELFF.

The rearrangement joins TRBV6-1 to TRBJ2-5, with TRBD2 as a possible D gene (6 bases). CDR3 length: 15 residues. Trimming left V 3 bases short and J 5 bases short, with 16 bases between. Germline loops: CDR1 MNHNS, CDR2 SASEGT. CDR3 protein: CASSDGGAGGETQYF. The CDR3 DNA sequence: TGTGCCAGCAGTGATGGCGGGGCTGGGGGGGAGACCCAGTACTTC.

This clone is judged medium-sized. The rearrangement uses TRBV5-6 and TRBJ1-2; D not certain. The CDR3 covers 11 residues. Germline CDR1 and CDR2: SGHDT and YYEEEE. Trimming took off 1 base at V and 4 bases at J, with 2 bases between the two ends. In DNA form, the CDR3 reads TGTGCCAGCAGCTTGAGCTATGGCTACACCTTC. This codes for CASSLSYGYTF.

This chain links TRBV10-3 with TRBJ2-3; the D gene is possibly TRBD1 (6 bases). Germline V gives CDR1 ENHRY, CDR2 SYGVKD. V lost 4 bases and J 3 bases, leaving 11 bases between the germline ends. CDR3 length equals 14 residues. DNA of the CDR3: TGTGCCATCAGTGTTCAGAGGGGGACAGATACGCAGTATTTT. As protein: CAISVQRGTDTQYF.

The V gene is TRBV7-2, the J gene TRBJ1-3, with D unclear. The CDR3 covers 16 residues. CDR1 is SGHTA, CDR2 FQGNSA, per germline. Trimming cost V 0 bases and J 0 bases, with 9 bases left between them. This chain's CDR3 is CASSLAPSTSGNTIYF. The CDR3 bases are TGTGCCAGCAGCTTAGCCCCCTCGACCTCTGGAAACACCATATATTTT.

This clone has more than one count but fewer than ten. The chain is built from TRBV7-8 and TRBJ2-5, with D tentatively TRBD1 (6 bases). This CDR3 has 13 residues. Germline assignment: CDR1 SGHVS and CDR2 FQNEAQ. Trimming took off 5 bases at V and 2 bases at J, with 9 bases between the two ends. CDR3 DNA: TGTGCCAGCAGCGTGACAGGACAAGAGACCCAGTACTTC. Translated, it gives CASSVTGQETQYF. The whole variable domain, remainder taken from reference TRBV7-8 and TRBJ2-5, is GAGVSQSPRYKVAKRGQDVALRCDPISGHVSLFWYQQALGQGPEFLTYFQNEAQLDKSGLPSDRFFAERPEGSVSTLKIQRTQQEDSAVYLCASSVTGQETQYFGPGTRLLVL.

The chain employs TRBV30 and TRBJ2-7; D gene unclear. The CDR3 contains 14 residues. V gave up 0 bases and J gave up 6 bases, with 15 bases separating them. Germline V gives CDR1 GTSNPN, CDR2 SVGIG (reference sequence). The CDR3 sequence is CAWSVASFRGEQYF. The DNA of the CDR3 is TGTGCCTGGAGTGTGGCTTCTTTCCGAGGCGAGCAGTACTTC.

The rearrangement uses TRBV11-2 and TRBJ1-2, with TRBD1 identical over 9 bases. The CDR3 covers 15 residues. J was trimmed by 4 bases and V by 5 bases; bases with no gene match: 8. The germline gives CDR1 SGHAT, CDR2 FQNNGV. The CDR3 DNA follows: TGTGCCAGCAGCAAGGACAGGGGTTGGAGCTATGGCTACACCTTC. Protein: CASSKDRGWSYGYTF.

This chain joins TRBV6-1 and TRBJ2-5, with 7 bases lining up with TRBD1. The CDR3 has 12 amino acids. Trimming at V came to 6 bases and at J to 3 bases, leaving 1 base not matched to a gene. CDR1 and CDR2 from the germline V gene are MNHNS and SASEGT. CDR3 sequence reads: CASSGQEETQYF. The CDR3 region has the DNA TGTGCCAGCAGCGGACAGGAAGAGACCCAGTACTTC.

This clone is medium-sized within its sample. The chain joins TRBV5-4 to TRBJ2-3; 7 bases match TRBD2. Germline trimming cut 0 bases from V and 4 bases from J; bases unmatched to any gene: 11. In germline, CDR1 is SGHNT, CDR2 YYREEE (reference sequence). The CDR3 contains 17 residues. In DNA form, the CDR3 reads TGTGCCAGCAGCTTGGCGGGTAGCGGGTTTGGGGCAGATACGCAGTATTTT. Its translation is CASSLAGSGFGADTQYF.

This clone was observed a few times. The chain is built from TRBV6-6 and TRBJ1-6, with D uncertain. V lost 5 bases, J lost 13 bases, and 24 bases lay in between. Germline CDR1 MNHNY, CDR2 SVGAGI (reference sequence). The CDR3 runs 16 residues. CDR3 loop: CASSPTPTPVKFPLHF. The CDR3 region has the DNA TGTGCCAGCAGTCCGACCCCGACACCCGTAAAATTCCCCCTCCACTTT.

The chain couples TRBV6-6 to TRBJ1-5; 9 positions agree with TRBD1. This CDR3 has 13 amino acids. V shed 6 bases, J shed 4 bases, and the junction held 1 base outside the gene matches. Germline CDR1 is MNHNY and CDR2 is SVGAGI (reference sequence). The CDR3 bases are TGTGCCAGCAGAGGACAGGGGAATCAGCCCCAGCATTTT. This gives the protein CASRGQGNQPQHF.

V and J are TRBV10-3 and TRBJ2-3, with 15 positions matching TRBD2. There are 17 residues in the CDR3. The V gene end was trimmed by 8 bases and the J gene end by 4 bases; junction bases not matched to a gene: 10. Germline CDR1 and CDR2: ENHRY and SYGVKD. Written as DNA, the CDR3 is TGTGCCATCGGATTTGGACTAGCGGGGGGGCGGGCAGATACGCAGTATTTT. Amino acids: CAIGFGLAGGRADTQYF.